This TCR beta chain was sequenced during a study of T cell repertoires in cytomegalovirus infection. Overall study context: CMV infection together with matching HLA type was indicated by public TCR beta signatures.

Overall study results and limits: The cumulative frequency of public TCR beta families identified carriers of CMV plus the relevant HLA. CMV-specific TCR beta clonotypes restricted by HLA-C were the ones dominating the ex vivo response.

Concerning this clonotype itself: Its antigen is currently unknown. One end of the junction varies from germline; a read error may be responsible.

TCRdb recomputed calls from the reads with MiXCR, one row per CDR3 protein. The data contain nearly 550,000 distinct CDR3 sequences, 15% to 20% of them singletons. The germline V gene encodes CDR1 SGHNT and CDR2 YENEEA. This CDR3 contains 10 residues. Sequencing used CD8+ T cells from PBMCs. The gene calls are TRBV11-3 and TRBJ2-7; TRBD1 aligns across 7 bases. The receptor comes from a human donor in good health (CMV status not recorded). Some clones in this sample may be carry-over from other donors' samples. The CDR3 region has the DNA TGTGCCAGCAGCTGCGAGACAGGGCCCTTC. Its translation: CASSCETGPF.